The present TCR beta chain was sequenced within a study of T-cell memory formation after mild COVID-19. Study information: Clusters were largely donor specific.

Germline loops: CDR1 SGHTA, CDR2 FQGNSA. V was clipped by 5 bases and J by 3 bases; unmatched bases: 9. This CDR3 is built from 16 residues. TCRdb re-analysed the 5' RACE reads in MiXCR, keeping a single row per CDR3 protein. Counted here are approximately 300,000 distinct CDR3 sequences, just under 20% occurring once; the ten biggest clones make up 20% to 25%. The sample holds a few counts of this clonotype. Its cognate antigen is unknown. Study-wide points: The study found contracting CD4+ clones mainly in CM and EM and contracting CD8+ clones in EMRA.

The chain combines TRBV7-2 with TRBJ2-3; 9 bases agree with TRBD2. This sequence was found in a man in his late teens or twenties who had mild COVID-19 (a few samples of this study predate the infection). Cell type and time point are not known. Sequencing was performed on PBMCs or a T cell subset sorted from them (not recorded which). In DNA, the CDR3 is TGTGCCAGCAGCCCAGGACTAGCGCGAGGGACAGATACGCAGTATTTT. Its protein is CASSPGLARGTDTQYF.